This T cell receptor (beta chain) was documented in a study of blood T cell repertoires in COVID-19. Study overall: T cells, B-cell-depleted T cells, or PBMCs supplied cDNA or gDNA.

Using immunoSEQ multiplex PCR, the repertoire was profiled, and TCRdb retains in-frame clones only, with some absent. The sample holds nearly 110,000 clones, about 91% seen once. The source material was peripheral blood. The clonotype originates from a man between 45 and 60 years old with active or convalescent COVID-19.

In nucleotides, the CDR3 is TGTGCCAGCAGCTTAAACAGGTTCAATCAGCCCCAGCATTTT. This codes for CASSLNRFNQPQHF. The rearrangement links TRBV7-2 to TRBJ1-5; weak D call: TRBD1 (5 bases). The CDR3 length is 14 residues. V lost 2 bases and J lost 3, with 8 bases in between. Germline CDR1 and CDR2: SGHTA and FQGNSA.